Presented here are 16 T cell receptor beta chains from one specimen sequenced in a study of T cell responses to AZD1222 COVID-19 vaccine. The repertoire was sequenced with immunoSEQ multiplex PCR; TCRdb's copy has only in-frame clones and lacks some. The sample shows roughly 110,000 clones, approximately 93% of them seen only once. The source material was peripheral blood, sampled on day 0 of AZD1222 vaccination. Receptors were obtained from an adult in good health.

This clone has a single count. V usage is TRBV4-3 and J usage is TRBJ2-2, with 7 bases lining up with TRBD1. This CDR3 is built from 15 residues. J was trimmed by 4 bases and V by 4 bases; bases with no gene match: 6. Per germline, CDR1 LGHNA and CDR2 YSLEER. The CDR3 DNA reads TGCGCCAGCAGCCCACAGGGGCGAGGCACCGGGGAGCTGTTTTTT. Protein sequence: CASSPQGRGTGELFF.

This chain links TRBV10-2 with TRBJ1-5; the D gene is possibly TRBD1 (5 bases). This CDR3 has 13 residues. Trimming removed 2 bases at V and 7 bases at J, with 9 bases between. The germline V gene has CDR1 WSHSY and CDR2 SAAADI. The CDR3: CASSEGDGQPQHF. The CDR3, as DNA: TGCGCCAGCAGTGAGGGGGACGGCCAGCCCCAGCATTTT.

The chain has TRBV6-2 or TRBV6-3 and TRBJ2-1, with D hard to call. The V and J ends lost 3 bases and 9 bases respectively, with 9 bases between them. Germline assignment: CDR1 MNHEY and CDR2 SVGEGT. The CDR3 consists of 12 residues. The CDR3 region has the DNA TGTGCCAGCAGTTATCCCCCCATTGAGCAGTTCTTC. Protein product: CASSYPPIEQFF.

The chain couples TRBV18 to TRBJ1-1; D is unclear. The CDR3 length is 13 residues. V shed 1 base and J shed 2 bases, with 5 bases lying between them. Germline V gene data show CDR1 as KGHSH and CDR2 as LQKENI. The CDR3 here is CASSPQANTEAFF. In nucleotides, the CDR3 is TGTGCCAGCTCACCACAAGCTAACACTGAAGCTTTCTTT.

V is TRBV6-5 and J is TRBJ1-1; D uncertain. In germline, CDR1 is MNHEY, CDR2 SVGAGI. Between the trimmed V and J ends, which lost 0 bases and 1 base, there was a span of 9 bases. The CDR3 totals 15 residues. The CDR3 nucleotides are TGTGCCAGCAGTTACTCGTCGGACTCGAACACTGAAGCTTTCTTT. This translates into CASSYSSDSNTEAFF.

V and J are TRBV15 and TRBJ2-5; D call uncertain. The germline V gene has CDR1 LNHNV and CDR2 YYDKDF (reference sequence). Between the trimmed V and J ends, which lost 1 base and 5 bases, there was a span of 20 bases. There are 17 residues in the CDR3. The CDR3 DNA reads TGTGCCACCAGCAGAGGGCCACCAGGTAGCCCTAGGGAGACCCAGTACTTC. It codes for CATSRGPPGSPRETQYF.

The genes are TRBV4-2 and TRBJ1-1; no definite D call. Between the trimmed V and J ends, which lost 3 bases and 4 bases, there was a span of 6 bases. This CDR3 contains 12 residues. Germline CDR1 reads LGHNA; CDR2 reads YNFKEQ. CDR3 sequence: CASSQVGTEAFF. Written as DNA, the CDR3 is TGTGCCAGCAGCCAGGTGGGCACTGAAGCTTTCTTT.

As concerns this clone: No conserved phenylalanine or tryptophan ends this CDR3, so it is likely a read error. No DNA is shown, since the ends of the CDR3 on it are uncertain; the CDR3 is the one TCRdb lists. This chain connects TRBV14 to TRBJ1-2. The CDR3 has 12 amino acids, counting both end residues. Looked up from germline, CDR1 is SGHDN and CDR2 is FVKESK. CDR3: CASSSYGQLLAI.

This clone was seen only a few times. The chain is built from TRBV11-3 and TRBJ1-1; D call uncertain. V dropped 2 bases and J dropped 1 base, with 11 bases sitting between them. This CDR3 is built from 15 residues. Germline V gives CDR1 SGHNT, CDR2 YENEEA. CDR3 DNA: TGTGCCAGCAGCTTATCAGGTCCTGGGAACACTGAAGCTTTCTTT. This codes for CASSLSGPGNTEAFF.

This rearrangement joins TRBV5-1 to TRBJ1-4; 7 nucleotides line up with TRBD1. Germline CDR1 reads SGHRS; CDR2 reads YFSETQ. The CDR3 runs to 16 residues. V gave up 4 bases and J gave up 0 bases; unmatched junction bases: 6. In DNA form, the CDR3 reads TGCGCCAGCAGCACGACAGGGACTGCAACTAATGAAAAACTGTTTTTT. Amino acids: CASSTTGTATNEKLFF.

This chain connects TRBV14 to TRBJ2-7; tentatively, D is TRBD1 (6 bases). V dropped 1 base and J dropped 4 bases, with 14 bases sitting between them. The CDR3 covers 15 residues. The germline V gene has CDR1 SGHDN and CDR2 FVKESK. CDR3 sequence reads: CASSQADRIMYEQYF. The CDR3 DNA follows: TGTGCCAGCAGCCAAGCAGACAGGATCATGTACGAGCAGTACTTC.

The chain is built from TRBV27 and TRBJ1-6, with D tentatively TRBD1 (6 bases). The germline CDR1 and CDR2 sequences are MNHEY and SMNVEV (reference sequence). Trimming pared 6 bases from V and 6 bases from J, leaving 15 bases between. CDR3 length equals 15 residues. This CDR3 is CASRIMDSLNSPLHF. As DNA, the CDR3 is TGTGCCAGCAGGATTATGGACAGTCTTAATTCACCCCTCCACTTT.

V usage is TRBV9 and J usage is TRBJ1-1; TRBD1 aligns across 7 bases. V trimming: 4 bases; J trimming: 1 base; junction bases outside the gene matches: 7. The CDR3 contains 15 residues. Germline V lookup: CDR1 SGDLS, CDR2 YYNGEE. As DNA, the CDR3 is TGTGCCAGCAGCCCGATGGGGACAGCGAACACTGAAGCTTTCTTT. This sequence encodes CASSPMGTANTEAFF.

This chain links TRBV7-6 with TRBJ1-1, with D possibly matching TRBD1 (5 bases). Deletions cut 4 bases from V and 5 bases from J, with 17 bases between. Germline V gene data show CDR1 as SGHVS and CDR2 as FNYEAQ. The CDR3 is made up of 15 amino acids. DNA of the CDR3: TGTGCCAGCAGCTCAGGCGCCGGGGGGTGGACTGAAGCTTTCTTT. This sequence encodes CASSSGAGGWTEAFF.

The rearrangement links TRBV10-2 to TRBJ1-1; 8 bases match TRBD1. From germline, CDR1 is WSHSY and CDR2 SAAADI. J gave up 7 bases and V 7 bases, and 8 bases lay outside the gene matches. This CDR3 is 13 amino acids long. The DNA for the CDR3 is TGCGCCAGCACTCTAGACAGGGGCTATGAAGCTTTCTTT. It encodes CASTLDRGYEAFF.

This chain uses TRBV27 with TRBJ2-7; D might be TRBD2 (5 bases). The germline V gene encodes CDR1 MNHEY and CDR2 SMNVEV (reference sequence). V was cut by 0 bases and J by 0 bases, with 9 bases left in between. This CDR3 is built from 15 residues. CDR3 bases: TGTGCCAGCAGTTTATCGAGGGCCTCCTCCTACGAGCAGTACTTC. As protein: CASSLSRASSYEQYF.